Below, 14 T cell receptor beta chains from the same sample are listed, as sequenced in a study of cytomegalovirus exposure and HLA in healthy donors. The PCR ran on 60 Vbeta and 13 Jbeta primers. Profiled with immunoSEQ multiplex PCR; TCRdb holds only in-frame clones, not every one. The data contain some 180,000 clones, around three quarters of them singletons. Sequenced sample: PBMCs. These receptors came from a woman aged 30 to 39 in good health and CMV-seronegative.

The chain uses TRBV29-1 and TRBJ1-5; no clear D. V was trimmed by 4 bases and J by 2 bases, leaving 12 bases between them. The CDR3 spans 14 residues. Germline V lookup: CDR1 SQVTM, CDR2 ANQGSEA. The CDR3: CSVAGDSGNQPQHF. The DNA of the CDR3 is TGCAGCGTTGCCGGGGATTCGGGCAATCAGCCCCAGCATTTT. The variable domain in full, with the rest retrieved from reference TRBV29-1 and TRBJ1-5, is SAVISQKPSRDICQRGTSLTIQCQVDSQVTMMFWYRQQPGQSLTLIATANQGSEATYESGFVIDKFPISRPNLTFSTLTVSNMSPEDSSIYLCSVAGDSGNQPQHFGDGTRLSIL.

This clone was detected only once. The chain combines TRBV6-5 with TRBJ2-5; 10 bases map to TRBD2. Germline CDR1 is MNHEY and CDR2 is SVGAGI. J was trimmed by 9 bases and V by 6 bases; bases with no gene match: 7. The CDR3 has 13 residues. In DNA form, the CDR3 reads TGTGCCAGCAGGGAGAGCGGGGGGGCCCCCCAGTACTTC. Amino acid sequence: CASRESGGAPQYF.

This chain links TRBV7-2 with TRBJ1-4; the D is unclear. Germline CDR1 reads SGHTA; CDR2 reads FQGNSA. This CDR3 has 16 residues. Between the trimmed V and J ends, which lost 0 bases and 7 bases, there was a span of 15 bases. The CDR3 DNA sequence: TGTGCCAGCAGCTTAGCCGCGGGAGGTGGGGTTGAAAAACTGTTTTTT. Translation: CASSLAAGGGVEKLFF.

The chain has TRBV7-7 and TRBJ2-1, with 9 positions matching TRBD2. Germline values: CDR1 SSHAT, CDR2 FNYEAQ (reference sequence). Trimming at V came to 3 bases and at J to 10 bases, leaving 10 bases not matched to a gene. The CDR3 spans 15 residues. Written as DNA, the CDR3 is TGTGCCAGCAGCTTGGCGGGGGGGCCGACGGTAGAGCAGTTCTTC. Encoded protein: CASSLAGGPTVEQFF.

V usage is TRBV4-3 and J usage is TRBJ1-2; D call uncertain. V was cut by 0 bases and J by 5 bases, with 13 bases left in between. Germline V CDR1 and CDR2: LGHNA, YSLEER. The length of the CDR3 is 15 residues. CDR3 region: CASSQDLGVGYGYTF. The CDR3 bases are TGCGCCAGCAGCCAAGATCTCGGGGTCGGTTATGGCTACACCTTC.

The table lists this clone with a few counts. J is TRBJ1-4 and V is TRBV7-2; D unclear. The V and J ends lost 5 bases and 7 bases respectively, with 17 bases between them. Germline V gene data show CDR1 as SGHTA and CDR2 as FQGNSA. This CDR3 is 15 amino acids long. The CDR3 coding sequence is TGTGCCAGCAGCACGGGGTTTACGATCGGTGAAAAACTGTTTTTT. Its translation is CASSTGFTIGEKLFF.

In the case of this clone: A junction end diverges from the germline sequence, so it may reflect a read error. This chain links TRBV5-1 with TRBJ2-7, with D unclear. Per germline, CDR1 SGHRS and CDR2 YFSETQ. The CDR3 contains 11 residues. The CDR3 bases are TGCGCCAGCAGCTTCTCCCACGAGCAGTACTTC. Its translation: CASSFSHEQYF.

The chain carries TRBV5-6 and TRBJ1-1; D gene unclear. V shed 0 bases and J shed 8 bases, with 11 bases lying between them. The CDR3 is 13 residues long. Germline V lookup: CDR1 SGHDT, CDR2 YYEEEE. The CDR3 reads CASSLAEGTEAFF. CDR3 nucleotides: TGTGCCAGCAGCTTGGCCGAGGGCACCGAAGCTTTCTTT.

V and J are TRBV10-3 and TRBJ1-1; D gene ambiguous. Germline V CDR1 and CDR2: ENHRY, SYGVKD. V was pared by 2 bases and J by 1 base, with 8 bases between. The CDR3 length is 14 residues. Written as DNA, the CDR3 is TGTGCCATCAGTGAGCCCCGGGGGAACACTGAAGCTTTCTTT. This encodes CAISEPRGNTEAFF.

The V and J genes are TRBV18 and TRBJ1-1; TRBD1 agrees at 7 bases. The CDR3 length is 14 residues. Germline loops: CDR1 KGHSH, CDR2 LQKENI. V was pared by 2 bases and J by 5 bases, with 5 bases of the junction left unmatched. In DNA, the CDR3 is TGTGCCAGCTCACCAGACAGGGTAAGAACTGAAGCTTTCTTT. Residues: CASSPDRVRTEAFF. Using reference TRBV18 and TRBJ1-1 for the parts outside the CDR3, the full variable domain is NAGVMQNPRHLVRRRGQEARLRCSPMKGHSHVYWYRQLPEEGLKFMVYLQKENIIDESGMPKERFSAEFPKEGPSILRIQQVVRGDSAAYFCASSPDRVRTEAFFGQGTRLTVV.

The gene calls are TRBV28 and TRBJ1-5; 7 bases agree with TRBD1. Germline CDR1 MDHEN, CDR2 SYDVKM. Unmatched junction bases numbered 8, after V lost 4 bases and J lost 2 bases. The CDR3 has 16 amino acids. The CDR3 reads CASSSETGMGNQPQHF. The CDR3 DNA reads as TGTGCCAGCAGTTCCGAGACAGGGATGGGCAATCAGCCCCAGCATTTT.

The chain links TRBV18 to TRBJ2-7; 14 nucleotides line up with TRBD2. V gave up 3 bases and J gave up 6 bases; unmatched junction bases: 4. CDR1 and CDR2 from the germline V gene are KGHSH and LQKENI. CDR3 length equals 15 residues. The CDR3 nucleotides are TGTGCCAGCTCACCGCGACTAGCGGGGGGGACCGAGCAGTACTTC. Its protein product is CASSPRLAGGTEQYF.

The chain employs TRBV18 and TRBJ2-5; D perhaps matches TRBD2 (6 bases). The CDR3 runs 15 residues. V was clipped by 1 base and J by 2 bases, with 11 bases between them. CDR1 and CDR2 (germline): KGHSH, LQKENI. CDR3 DNA sequence: TGTGCCAGCTCACCACGGGGACTTAAACAAGAGACCCAGTACTTC. It translates to CASSPRGLKQETQYF.

The chain couples TRBV7-2 to TRBJ1-1; no firm D call. The CDR3 length is 15 residues. V dropped 3 bases and J dropped 0 bases, with 11 bases sitting between them. Germline assignment: CDR1 SGHTA and CDR2 FQGNSA. The CDR3 bases are TGTGCCAGCAGCTTGGCAGGCCCTATGAACACTGAAGCTTTCTTT. It is translated as CASSLAGPMNTEAFF.